This T cell receptor beta chain was sequenced during a study of beta chain features in type 1 diabetes. Across the whole study: Sorted cell examination encompassed under 130 million cells across all samples.

Ten or more counts support this clone. Expressed TCRB transcripts got sequenced, as all isolated RNA was reverse transcribed. An average of approximately 3.6 million reads was obtained for naive, central memory and regulatory T cell samples. Some clones are missing from TCRdb's copy, which holds only in-frame ones; the method was immunoSEQ multiplex PCR. The sample lists roughly 230,000 clones; 7.5% to 10% were seen once. CD45RO/CCR7/CD25/CD127/CD95/CD27 sorting isolated CD4+ naive, central memory, regulatory and stem cell-like memory cells. Germline V CDR1 and CDR2: LNHDA, SQIVND (reference sequence). This CDR3 contains 14 residues. The trim removed 5 bases at V and 10 bases at J, leaving 10 bases unmatched.

The clonotype was recovered from a young woman in good health. V is TRBV19 and J is TRBJ2-1; 8 bases align to TRBD1. Sequenced material: naive CD4+ T cells from blood. The CDR3: CASSSPGTGTEQFF. The CDR3 nucleotides read TGTGCCAGTAGTTCGCCCGGGACAGGCACGGAGCAGTTCTTC.